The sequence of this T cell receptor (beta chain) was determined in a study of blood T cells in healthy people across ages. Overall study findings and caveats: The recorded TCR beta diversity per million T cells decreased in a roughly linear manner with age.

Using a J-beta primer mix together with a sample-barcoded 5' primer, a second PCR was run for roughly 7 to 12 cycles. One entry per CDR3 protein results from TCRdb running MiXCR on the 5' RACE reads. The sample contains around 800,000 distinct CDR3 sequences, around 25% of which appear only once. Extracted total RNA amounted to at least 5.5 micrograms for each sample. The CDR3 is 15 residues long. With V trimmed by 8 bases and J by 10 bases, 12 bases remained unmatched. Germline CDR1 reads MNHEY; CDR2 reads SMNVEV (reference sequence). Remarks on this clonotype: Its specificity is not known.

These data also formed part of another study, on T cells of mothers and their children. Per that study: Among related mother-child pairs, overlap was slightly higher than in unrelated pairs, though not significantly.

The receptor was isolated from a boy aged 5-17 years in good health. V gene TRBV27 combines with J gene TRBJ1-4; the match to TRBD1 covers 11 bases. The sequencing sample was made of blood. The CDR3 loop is CASARAGTGGGKLFF. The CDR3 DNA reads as TGTGCCAGCGCTCGGGCCGGGACAGGGGGAGGAAAACTGTTTTTT.